The 32 T cell receptor beta chains below come from one sample, sequenced in a study of T cell repertoires in cytomegalovirus infection. TCRdb re-analysed the reads in MiXCR, keeping a single row per CDR3 protein. The sample lists roughly 640,000 distinct CDR3 sequences, 20% to 25% occurring once. Input material: CD8+ T cells from PBMCs. The receptors were sampled from a human donor in good health (CMV status not recorded). Some clones in this sample may be carry-over from other donors' samples.

This clonotype was observed many times. The chain links TRBV12-3 or TRBV12-4 to TRBJ1-1, with 7 positions matching TRBD1. V lost 6 bases to trimming and J lost 5 bases; unmatched junction nucleotides: 6. The CDR3 totals 13 residues. The CDR3 nucleotides are TGTGCCAGCAGCAACAGGGGAGAGACTGAAGCTTTCTTT. Protein sequence: CASSNRGETEAFF.

In its sample, this clonotype was seen a few times. This chain joins TRBV20-1 and TRBJ2-5; 8 bases line up with TRBD1. J was trimmed by 4 bases and V by 0 bases; bases with no gene match: 7. Per the germline V gene, CDR1 is DFQATT and CDR2 is SNEGSKA (reference sequence). The CDR3 contains 15 residues. The CDR3 is CSARDLGQGRETQYF. In nucleotides, the CDR3 is TGCAGTGCTAGAGATCTAGGACAGGGCCGAGAGACCCAGTACTTC.

The chain joins TRBV5-1 to TRBJ2-1; D remains ambiguous. Germline V gene lookup returns CDR1 SGHRS and CDR2 YFSETQ. Trimming took 6 bases from V and 6 from J, leaving 10 bases between them. The CDR3 contains 12 residues. The CDR3 DNA is TGCGCCAGCATGAGTATCTCCAATGAGCAGTTCTTC. Its translation is CASMSISNEQFF.

This clonotype has only a few counts. The chain has TRBV2 and TRBJ2-1; D is uncertain. The V end lost 2 bases, the J end lost 9 bases, and 8 bases lay between the germline ends. From germline, CDR1 is SNHLY and CDR2 FYNNEI. This CDR3 has 12 residues. This CDR3 is CASSEPSGEQFF. The CDR3 bases are TGTGCCAGCAGTGAACCCTCGGGTGAGCAGTTCTTC.

The chain carries TRBV2 and TRBJ1-2; 10 nucleotides align to TRBD1. V lost 9 bases and J lost 10; bases outside the gene matches: 5. There are 11 residues in the CDR3. The V gene's germline CDR1 is SNHLY and CDR2 FYNNEI. CDR3 residues: CARGTGDDYTF. The CDR3 bases are TGTGCCAGGGGGACAGGGGATGACTACACCTTC.

This clonotype was recorded many times. The chain carries TRBV27 and TRBJ2-1; 10 bases line up with TRBD1. J was trimmed by 7 bases and V by 7 bases; bases with no gene match: 13. The CDR3 has 16 residues. Germline CDR1 reads MNHEY; CDR2 reads SMNVEV (reference sequence). CDR3 sequence: CASNIYGTGVKNEQFF. In DNA form, the CDR3 reads TGTGCCAGCAACATCTACGGGACAGGGGTGAAGAATGAGCAGTTCTTC.

The chain couples TRBV19 to TRBJ1-1, with 9 bases fitting TRBD1. The V gene's germline CDR1 is LNHDA and CDR2 SQIVND (reference sequence). Losses at the gene ends were 6 bases for V and 3 bases for J; bases not matched to a gene: 8. The CDR3 contains 15 residues. The CDR3 region has the DNA TGTGCCAGTAGACTTACAGGGGGCCGAGACACTGAAGCTTTCTTT. Translated, it gives CASRLTGGRDTEAFF.

The V call is TRBV4-2, the J call TRBJ2-1; 14 nucleotides agree with TRBD2. CDR3 length equals 17 residues. The V and J ends lost 0 bases and 7 bases, in that order; junction bases with no gene match: 5. Germline-derived CDR1 and CDR2 are LGHNA and YNFKEQ. CDR3 region: CASSQETSGGARNEQFF. In nucleotides, the CDR3 is TGTGCCAGCAGCCAAGAGACTAGCGGGGGGGCGAGGAATGAGCAGTTCTTC.

The J gene is TRBJ2-5, the V gene TRBV11-2; TRBD2 agrees at 7 bases. Germline trimming cut 2 bases from V and 10 bases from J; bases unmatched to any gene: 13. This CDR3 is built from 15 residues. Germline V gene lookup returns CDR1 SGHAT and CDR2 FQNNGV. The CDR3 sequence is CASSLLVARGGDQYF. In DNA, the CDR3 is TGTGCCAGCAGCTTATTAGTCGCGCGGGGAGGGGACCAGTACTTC.

This clonotype was observed at least ten times. This chain joins TRBV7-2 and TRBJ2-3, with a tentative D call TRBD2 (5 bases). This CDR3 has 13 residues. Deletions cut 7 bases from V and 8 bases from J, with 16 bases between. Germline V gene lookup returns CDR1 SGHTA and CDR2 FQGNSA. The CDR3 sequence: CASTLWESGTQYF. For the CDR3, the DNA is TGTGCCAGCACCCTCTGGGAGTCCGGTACGCAGTATTTT.

This clonotype has more than one count but fewer than ten. One end of the junction varies from germline; a read error may be responsible. The chain employs TRBV29-1 and TRBJ1-4, with TRBD1 matching over 8 bases. The CDR3 length is 15 residues. Germline CDR1 SQVTM, CDR2 ANQGSEA. The CDR3 DNA sequence: TGCAGCGCTGAAGGGGGACAGGCGGTGGGTGAAAAACTGTTTTTT. Translated, it gives CSAEGGQAVGEKLFF.

This clonotype showed up many times. The V and J genes are TRBV27 and TRBJ1-1; perhaps TRBD1 as D (5 bases). Per the germline V gene, CDR1 is MNHEY and CDR2 is SMNVEV (reference sequence). V dropped 6 bases and J dropped 4 bases, with 15 bases sitting between them. This CDR3 comprises 14 residues. The CDR3 nucleotides read TGTGCCAGCAGGTGGGGGGGGTTCGGCACTGAAGCTTTCTTT. Amino acid sequence: CASRWGGFGTEAFF.

J is TRBJ2-1 and V is TRBV28; TRBD2 matches 8 bases. The CDR3 length is 15 residues. The germline V gene has CDR1 MDHEN and CDR2 SYDVKM. V lost 5 bases and J lost 8; bases outside the gene matches: 11. The CDR3 protein is CASSPPIGLADEQFF. The CDR3 nucleotides are TGTGCCAGCAGTCCCCCTATTGGACTAGCCGATGAGCAGTTCTTC. Looking up the rest from reference TRBV28 and TRBJ2-1 gives the full variable domain: DVKVTQSSRYLVKRTGEKVFLECVQDMDHENMFWYRQDPGLGLRLIYFSYDVKMKEKGDIPEGYSVSREKKERFSLILESASTNQTSMYLCASSPPIGLADEQFFGPGTRLTVL.

For this clonotype: It may be a read error: a sequence one base away is much more abundant. V and J are TRBV12-3 or TRBV12-4 and TRBJ1-5; D might be TRBD1 (5 bases). This CDR3 spans 15 amino acids. The CDR3 is CASSSPGLGNRPQHF. The DNA for the CDR3 is TGTGCCAGCAGCTCTCCGGGACTGGGCAATCGGCCCCAGCATTTT.

This clonotype was recorded many times. The chain uses TRBV7-6 and TRBJ1-1; 9 nucleotides align to TRBD1. V shed 8 bases and J 3 bases; nucleotides not matched to a gene: 7. Per the germline V gene, CDR1 is SGHVS and CDR2 is FNYEAQ. The CDR3 runs to 14 residues. CDR3 sequence reads: CASGAGTGYTEAFF. In nucleotides, the CDR3 is TGTGCCAGCGGTGCCGGGACAGGGTACACTGAAGCTTTCTTT.

The rearrangement uses TRBV29-1 and TRBJ1-1; a weak D match, TRBD1 (6 bases). The CDR3 sequence is 15 residues long. Between the trimmed V and J ends, which lost 3 bases and 1 base, there was a span of 15 bases. CDR1 SQVTM and CDR2 ANQGSEA come from the germline V gene. CDR3 protein: CSVEGGEVGNTEAFF. The CDR3 bases are TGCAGCGTTGAGGGGGGCGAGGTAGGGAACACTGAAGCTTTCTTT. The entire variable domain, with the rest obtained from reference TRBV29-1 and TRBJ1-1, is as follows: SAVISQKPSRDICQRGTSLTIQCQVDSQVTMMFWYRQQPGQSLTLIATANQGSEATYESGFVIDKFPISRPNLTFSTLTVSNMSPEDSSIYLCSVEGGEVGNTEAFFGQGTRLTVV.

This clonotype was seen a few times. This sequence joins TRBV2 and TRBJ2-2; D is perhaps TRBD1 (6 bases). This CDR3 spans 12 amino acids. CDR1 SNHLY and CDR2 FYNNEI come from the germline V gene. Trimming shortened V by 9 bases and J by 4 bases, and 9 bases separated the two germline ends. The CDR3 DNA is TGTGCCAGGACAGGCCGCACCGGGGAGCTGTTTTTT. Encoded protein: CARTGRTGELFF.

At least ten counts were recorded for this clonotype. The chain recombines TRBV12-3 or TRBV12-4 with TRBJ2-1, with D hard to call. Trimming shortened V by 3 bases and J by 2 bases, and 14 bases separated the two germline ends. The CDR3 sequence is 16 residues long. The CDR3 DNA is TGTGCCAGCAGTTTCCCCCCCGCATGGCCCTACAATGAGCAGTTCTTC. It encodes CASSFPPAWPYNEQFF.

This clonotype was observed a handful of times. The chain is built from TRBV27 and TRBJ2-7, with D perhaps matching TRBD2 (6 bases). The germline V gene encodes CDR1 MNHEY and CDR2 SMNVEV (reference sequence). With 5 bases removed from V and 6 bases from J, the gap between germline ends came to 8 bases. This CDR3 has 11 amino acids. CDR3 sequence reads: CASSRGVEQYF. CDR3 bases: TGTGCCAGCAGTCGCGGGGTCGAGCAGTACTTC.

V gene TRBV20-1 combines with J gene TRBJ2-7; D is uncertain. CDR1 is DFQATT, CDR2 SNEGSKA, per germline (reference sequence). The CDR3 loop spans 12 amino acids. Trimming pared 6 bases from V and 2 bases from J, leaving 11 bases between. CDR3 amino acids: CSASTVTYEQYF. The CDR3, as DNA: TGCAGTGCCAGCACGGTTACCTACGAGCAGTACTTC.

At least ten counts were recorded for this clonotype. For the CDR3, the DNA is TGTGCCAGCAGTTTTGAGCGGGGGGGGGATACGCAGTATTTT. It codes for CASSFERGGDTQYF. This rearrangement joins TRBV12-3 or TRBV12-4 to TRBJ2-3; 10 positions agree with TRBD2. Germline trimming cut 3 bases from V and 6 bases from J; bases unmatched to any gene: 3. The CDR3 is 14 amino acids.

The table lists this clonotype with many counts. The chain links TRBV10-3 to TRBJ2-1, with TRBD2 matching over 10 bases. The V gene end was trimmed by 5 bases and the J gene end by 0 bases; junction bases not matched to a gene: 4. The CDR3 covers 16 residues. Germline V CDR1 and CDR2: ENHRY, SYGVKD. The CDR3 sequence: CAISTSGESSYNEQFF. CDR3 DNA sequence: TGTGCCATCAGTACTAGCGGGGAGAGCTCCTACAATGAGCAGTTCTTC.

This clonotype occurred many times. This sequence joins TRBV7-2 and TRBJ1-2; no firm D call. Germline-derived CDR1 and CDR2 are SGHTA and FQGNSA. V was cut by 0 bases and J by 2 bases, with 1 base left in between. The CDR3 consists of 12 residues. CDR3 in amino acids: CASSLANYGYTF. The CDR3 region has the DNA TGTGCCAGCAGCTTAGCAAACTATGGCTACACCTTC.

The V and J genes are TRBV4-3 and TRBJ1-6; D is unclear. Trimming pared 0 bases from V and 10 bases from J, leaving 7 bases between. The CDR3 spans 13 residues. Germline CDR1 LGHNA, CDR2 YSLEER. The CDR3 DNA reads TGCGCCAGCAGCCAAGATGGCGACTCACCCCTCCACTTT. Its protein is CASSQDGDSPLHF.

The table lists this clonotype with many counts. The chain links TRBV7-4 to TRBJ1-5, with 8 bases fitting TRBD1. The CDR3 spans 14 residues. CDR1 and CDR2 (germline): SGHVT, SQSDAQ. V was clipped by 6 bases and J by 2 bases; unmatched bases: 3. The CDR3 here is CASRPGGRNQPQHF. DNA for the CDR3: TGTGCCAGCAGGCCAGGGGGCCGCAATCAGCCCCAGCATTTT.

This clonotype showed up many times. The chain has TRBV7-9 and TRBJ1-3; D is ambiguous. The V gene's germline CDR1 is SEHNR and CDR2 FQNEAQ (reference sequence). This CDR3 is 15 amino acids long. The V end was cut by 5 bases, the J end by 0 bases, with 11 bases between. The CDR3 region has the DNA TGTGCCAGCAGCCCCCCAGGAAGCTCTGGAAACACCATATATTTT. Protein: CASSPPGSSGNTIYF.

This sequence joins TRBV29-1 and TRBJ1-1, with unresolved D. The V and J ends lost 1 base and 1 base respectively, with 7 bases between them. Per the germline V gene, CDR1 is SQVTM and CDR2 is ANQGSEA. CDR3 length equals 13 residues. CDR3 region: CSVEVGGNTEAFF. The CDR3 region has the DNA TGCAGCGTTGAAGTAGGAGGGAACACTGAAGCTTTCTTT.

The chain links TRBV7-9 to TRBJ1-4, with D tentatively TRBD1 (6 bases). Deletions cut 5 bases from V and 8 bases from J, with 15 bases between. Germline V lookup: CDR1 SEHNR, CDR2 FQNEAQ (reference sequence). This CDR3 region has 14 residues. The CDR3 nucleotides read TGTGCCAGCAGCATGGACAGCGCGCGGGAAAAACTGTTTTTT. It codes for CASSMDSAREKLFF.

At least ten counts were recorded for this clonotype. This rearrangement joins TRBV6-6 to TRBJ1-2; no clear D gene. Deletions cut 3 bases from V and 2 bases from J, with 7 bases between. The CDR3 runs 13 residues. Per the germline V gene, CDR1 is MNHNY and CDR2 is SVGAGI (reference sequence). In DNA, the CDR3 is TGTGCCAGCAGTTATGGCAACAACTATGGCTACACCTTC. This gives the protein CASSYGNNYGYTF.

This clonotype was picked up a small number of times. The gene calls are TRBV25-1 and TRBJ2-7; 9 bases match TRBD1. In germline, CDR1 is MGHDK, CDR2 SYGVNS. Losses at the gene ends were 3 bases for V and 2 bases for J; bases not matched to a gene: 5. The length of the CDR3 is 15 residues. This CDR3 reads CASSDWDRAAYEQYF. DNA for the CDR3: TGTGCCAGCAGTGACTGGGACAGGGCGGCCTACGAGCAGTACTTC.

This clonotype was seen ten or more times. The chain uses TRBV7-2 and TRBJ1-1, with D perhaps TRBD1 (5 bases). This CDR3 has 15 amino acids. V was shortened by 3 bases and J by 1 base, with 12 bases between the two germline ends. Germline values: CDR1 SGHTA, CDR2 FQGNSA. DNA for the CDR3: TGTGCCAGCAGCTTCACTGGGGGGGGGAACACTGAAGCTTTCTTT. It translates to CASSFTGGGNTEAFF.

This clonotype occurred a few times. The CDR3: CSSEGGVDTEAFF. CDR3 DNA: TGCAGCTCAGAGGGGGGTGTGGACACTGAAGCTTTCTTT. The J gene is TRBJ1-1, the V gene TRBV29-1; TRBD1 is a possible D gene (6 bases). V was trimmed by 8 bases and J by 3 bases, leaving 16 bases between them. The germline CDR1 and CDR2 sequences are SQVTM and ANQGSEA. CDR3 size: 13 residues.